Listed here is a single T cell receptor beta chain. What it binds is not known. These data come from a study of T cell responses to AZD1222 COVID-19 vaccine. Study conclusions and caveats: Clonal diversity was possibly underestimated, and the donors were mostly white British, with more females.

Libraries were prepared by immunoSEQ multiplex PCR; TCRdb keeps only in-frame clonotypes and omits some of them. The sample includes 100,000 to 150,000 clones, around nine tenths of them seen just once. V lost 3 bases and J 0 bases, leaving 5 bases between the germline ends. The CDR3 is made up of 13 amino acids. Per germline, CDR1 SGDLS and CDR2 YYNGEE. The TCR sequence derives from an adult in good health. The sample was peripheral blood, taken on day 0 of AZD1222 vaccination. The rearrangement uses TRBV9 and TRBJ2-3; D is unclear. The CDR3 nucleotides are TGTGCCAGCAGCGCCGATAGCACAGATACGCAGTATTTT. Amino acids: CASSADSTDTQYF. Together with reference TRBV9 and TRBJ2-3, the CDR3 gives the full variable domain: DSGVTQTPKHLITATGQRVTLRCSPRSGDLSVYWYQQSLDQGLQFLIQYYNGEERAKGNILERFSAQQFPDLHSELNLSSLELGDSALYFCASSADSTDTQYFGPGTRLTVL.